This T cell receptor (beta chain) is drawn from a study of OX40 agonist ivuxolimab in advanced cancers. Study details: The patients received ivuxolimab by intravenous route every 2 weeks at 0.01 to 10 mg/kg. Recorded diagnoses for dose-escalation patients were hepatocellular carcinoma, melanoma, renal cell or head and neck cancer. Aged about 20 to 80 with a mean of roughly 65 years, they were around 79% male. Study results and caveats: Compared with CD4+, CD8+ T cells on average had more expanded clones.

Germline assignment: CDR1 SNHLY and CDR2 FYNNEI. Trimming took off 6 bases at V and 1 base at J, with 12 bases between the two ends. This CDR3 contains 14 residues. Details on this clone: Its target is not known.

Here immunoSEQ multiplex PCR was the method, and the copy in TCRdb shows in-frame clones only, minus some. The table shows 35,000 to 40,000 clones, with approximately 86% occurring only once. The origin of this receptor is an adult with an advanced solid tumor such as melanoma, head and neck, liver or kidney cancer. The source material was CD4+ or CD8+ T cells sorted from blood, sampled in a trial of the OX40 agonist ivuxolimab. The chain is built from TRBV2 and TRBJ1-1, with D tentatively TRBD1 (6 bases). In nucleotides, the CDR3 is TGTGCCAGCAGGGACGGGGGGCCGAACACTGAAGCTTTCTTT. Translation: CASRDGGPNTEAFF. Filled out from reference TRBV2 and TRBJ1-1, the complete variable domain reads EPEVTQTPSHQVTQMGQEVILRCVPISNHLYFYWYRQILGQKVEFLVSFYNNEISEKSEIFDDQFSVERPDGSNFTLKIRSTKLEDSAMYFCASRDGGPNTEAFFGQGTRLTVV.